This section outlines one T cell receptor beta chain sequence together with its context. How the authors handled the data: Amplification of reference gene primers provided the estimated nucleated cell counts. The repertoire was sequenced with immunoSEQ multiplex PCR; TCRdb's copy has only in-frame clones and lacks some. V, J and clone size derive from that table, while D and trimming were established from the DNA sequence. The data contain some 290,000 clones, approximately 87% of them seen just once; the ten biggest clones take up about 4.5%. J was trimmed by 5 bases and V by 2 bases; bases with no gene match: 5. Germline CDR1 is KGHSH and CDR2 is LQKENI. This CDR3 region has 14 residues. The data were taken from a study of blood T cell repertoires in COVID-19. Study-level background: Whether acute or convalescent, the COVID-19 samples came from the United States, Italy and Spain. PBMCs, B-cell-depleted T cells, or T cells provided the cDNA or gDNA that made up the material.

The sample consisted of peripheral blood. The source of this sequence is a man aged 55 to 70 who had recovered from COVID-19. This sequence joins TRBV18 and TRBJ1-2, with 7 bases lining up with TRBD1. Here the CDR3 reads CASSPTGVQYGYTF. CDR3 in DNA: TGTGCCAGCTCACCAACAGGGGTTCAGTATGGCTACACCTTC.